This passage covers 14 T cell receptor beta chains from one sample sequenced in a study of tumor-infiltrating lymphocytes in primary liver carcinoma. Reverse transcription of 500 to 650 ng total RNA with a constant-region primer produced TCR beta cDNA. A slightly modified ARM-PCR protocol with three nested multiplex PCR rounds produced these TCR beta libraries. In the first two PCR rounds, TRBV1-TRBV30 forward primers were paired with a C-beta reverse primer, and each round lasted roughly 10 cycles. In TCRdb, the multiplex PCR reads were re-called with MiXCR into one record per CDR3 protein. The sample consists of roughly 100,000 distinct CDR3 sequences, 55% to 70% of them appearing once. Total RNA and DNA came together from 20-30 mg of bulk tissue without cell sorting. The sequenced material came from liver tumor tissue from sampling region 5. Regarding subset: tumor region T5, tumor centre. The receptors were gathered from a woman in her fifties or sixties with primary liver carcinoma and hepatitis B virus infection.

Concerning this clonotype: Since no conserved phenylalanine or tryptophan closes the CDR3, a read error is the likely cause. This chain links TRBV11-2 with TRBJ2-1, with 14 nucleotides matching TRBD2. The CDR3 spans 17 residues. Germline V gene data show CDR1 as SGHAT and CDR2 as FQNNGV. In DNA form, the CDR3 reads TGTGGCAGCAGCAGGAGACTAGCGGGGGGGCCGGGGGATGAGCAGTTCATC. Its translation is CGSSRRLAGGPGDEQFI.

At least ten counts were recorded for this clonotype. This sequence joins TRBV29-1 and TRBJ2-1; D remains unclear. The CDR3 has 12 amino acids. Per germline, CDR1 SQVTM and CDR2 ANQGSEA. Trimming left V 6 bases short and J 1 base short, with 7 bases between. CDR3: CSVVPSYNEQFF. Here the CDR3 DNA reads TGCAGCGTCGTTCCGTCCTACAATGAGCAGTTCTTC.

Details on this clonotype: The junction differs from germline at one of its ends, possibly a read error. This chain joins TRBV12-3 or TRBV12-4 and TRBJ2-7; no firm D call. There are 13 residues in the CDR3. The CDR3 sequence is CASSRRQAYEQYF. The CDR3, as DNA: TGTGCCAGCAGTAGGAGACAAGCCTACGAGCAGTACTTT.

For this clonotype: Here the CDR3 omits its conserved ending phenylalanine or tryptophan, so a read error is the likely source. The chain couples TRBV11-2 to TRBJ2-1; D may be TRBD1 or TRBD2 (7 bases each). Trimming left V 3 bases short and J 6 bases short, with 15 bases between. The CDR3 is 15 amino acids. The germline V gene encodes CDR1 SGHAT and CDR2 FQNNGV. The CDR3 bases are TGTGCCAGCAGCTTGGGGGAGGGGGCAAGCAATGAGCAGTTCTAC. This encodes CASSLGEGASNEQFY.

Points on this clonotype: Given the absence of the conserved phenylalanine or tryptophan at the CDR3 end, a read error is likely. V and J are TRBV29-1 and TRBJ2-5; a weak D match, TRBD2 (6 bases). Germline V gives CDR1 SQVTM, CDR2 ANQGSEA. This CDR3 region has 14 residues. V lost 4 bases, J lost 1 base, and 13 bases lay in between. CDR3: CSVVKRASQETQYL. The DNA of the CDR3 is TGCAGCGTTGTCAAGCGGGCGTCCCAAGAGACCCAGTACCTC.

There are a few counts of this clonotype. The genes are TRBV2 and TRBJ2-3; no definite D call. Germline lookup yields CDR1 SNHLY and CDR2 FYNNEI. The CDR3 consists of 14 residues. Trimming left V 5 bases short and J 5 bases short, with 14 bases between. The CDR3 DNA sequence: TGTGCCAGCAGTCCTAACGGACGGATAGATACGCAGTATTTT. This codes for CASSPNGRIDTQYF.

At least ten counts were recorded for this clonotype. This could be a read error, since a much larger clone is one nucleotide away. This rearrangement joins TRBV6-1 to TRBJ2-3; 8 bases match TRBD2. Trimming took 11 bases from V and 4 from J; bases not matched to a gene: 14. CDR3 length equals 15 residues. From germline, CDR1 is MNHNS and CDR2 SASEGT. The CDR3 region is CACRGGTASADTQYF. CDR3 coding DNA: TGTGCCTGCCGGGGGGGCACAGCTAGCGCAGATACGCAGTATTTT.

About this clonotype itself: A much larger clone lies a single base off, so this may be a read error. The conserved phenylalanine or tryptophan normally closing the CDR3 is absent here, so this likely arose from a read error. The DNA is omitted, as the CDR3 cannot be located on it reliably, and the CDR3 follows TCRdb's listing. The V call is TRBV28, the J call TRBJ1-1; TRBD1 is the table's D call, not checked against the DNA. Germline CDR1 is MDHEN and CDR2 is SYDVKM. Inclusive of both ends, the CDR3 amounts to 12 amino acids. Here the CDR3 reads CASSPMTGLTFS.

As for this clonotype: The junction shows a germline mismatch at one end, possibly a read error. The chain carries TRBV29-1 and TRBJ2-3; 8 bases align to TRBD1. This CDR3 spans 13 amino acids. CDR1 is SQVTM, CDR2 ANQGSEA, per germline. CDR3 in DNA: TGCGGCGCCTTACAGGGGGGAAGAGATACGCACTATTTT. It encodes CGALQGGRDTHYF.

This rearrangement joins TRBV28 to TRBJ2-1; 8 nucleotides agree with TRBD2. The CDR3 loop spans 15 amino acids. Germline CDR1 is MDHEN and CDR2 is SYDVKM. The J segment lost 7 bases and the V segment lost 2 bases, leaving 7 bases of the junction unmatched. CDR3 sequence reads: CASSLKGGGRNEQFF. For the CDR3, the DNA is TGTGCCAGCAGTTTAAAGGGCGGGGGGAGGAATGAGCAGTTCTTC.

This clonotype has just a few counts. Relative to the germline gene, one junction end is altered; a read error may explain this. The chain employs TRBV11-2 and TRBJ2-1; 7 bases line up with TRBD2. The CDR3 is made up of 16 amino acids. Germline CDR1 SGHAT, CDR2 FQNNGV. CDR3 residues: CASSPARASGYNVQFF. The CDR3 bases are TGTGCCAGCAGCCCCGCTCGGGCTAGCGGTTACAATGTGCAGTTCTTC. The whole variable domain, filled in from reference TRBV11-2 and TRBJ2-1, reads EAGVAQSPRYKIIEKRQSVAFWCNPISGHATLYWYQQILGQGPKLLIQFQNNGVVDDSQLPKDRFSAERLKGVDSTLKIQPAKLEDSAVYLCASSPARASGYNVQFFGPGTRLTVL.

As for this clonotype: Since no conserved phenylalanine or tryptophan closes the CDR3, a read error is the likely cause. V gene TRBV11-2 combines with J gene TRBJ2-1, with D maybe TRBD2 (6 bases). Germline V lookup: CDR1 SGHAT, CDR2 FQNNGV. The CDR3 is made up of 15 amino acids. For the CDR3, the DNA is TGTATCAGCAGCTTAGAGGGAGGAAGTATCGGTGAGCAGTTCTCC. Protein: CISSLEGGSIGEQFS.

This clonotype appeared a few times. The junction shows a germline mismatch at one end, possibly a read error. The chain combines TRBV12-3 or TRBV12-4 with TRBJ2-1, with unresolved D. The CDR3 extends over 14 amino acids. As DNA, the CDR3 is TGTGCCCGTCGGACGGCTAGGCCCCTCAATGGGCAGTTCTTC. It yields the protein CARRTARPLNGQFF.

This chain uses TRBV9 with TRBJ2-1, with 10 bases identical to TRBD1. The CDR3 runs to 16 residues. The germline gives CDR1 SGDLS, CDR2 YYNGEE. The junction had 10 bases not matched to a gene; V was cut back by 3 bases and J by 7 bases. The CDR3 nucleotides are TGTGCCAGCAGCGCCGGGACAGGGGATTTTTGGAATGAGCAGTTCTTC. Translation gives CASSAGTGDFWNEQFF.